Listed below are T cell receptor beta chains from one sample, sequenced in a study of cytomegalovirus exposure and HLA in healthy donors. TCRdb's table, derived via immunoSEQ multiplex PCR, lists solely in-frame clones and lacks some. This table has about 130,000 clones, around 74% appearing once. The sample was PBMCs. The source of these receptors is a man aged 35 to 55 in good health and CMV-seropositive. Each CDR3 is given with its conserved first and last residue. The D gene is left open where the match is weak. Rows may omit the clone size; those that give it use once, few, many or a size class.

CASRRLAGETQYF TGTGCCAGCAGACGACTAGCGGGTGAGACCCAGTACTTC NA TRBV6-5 TRBD2 TRBJ2-5
CASSLHPAGVFEKLFF TGTGCCAGCAGCCTACACCCGGCAGGGGTTTTTGAAAAACTGTTTTTT NA TRBV7-9 NA TRBJ1-4
CASSSWDRGRADTQYF TGTGCCAGCAGCTCATGGGACAGGGGAAGGGCAGATACGCAGTATTTT NA TRBV7-6 TRBD1 TRBJ2-3
CASSVEGGSYNEQFF TGTGCCAGCAGCGTAGAGGGAGGGTCCTACAATGAGCAGTTCTTC NA TRBV9 TRBD2 TRBJ2-1
CASRSDNEQFF TGTGCCAGCAGGTCCGACAATGAGCAGTTCTTC few TRBV5-6 NA TRBJ2-1
CASSWGTSGEEQFF TGCGCCAGCAGCTGGGGGACTAGCGGCGAAGAGCAGTTCTTC NA TRBV5-1 TRBD2 TRBJ2-1
CASARLAGDTDTQYF TGCGCCAGCGCCCGTCTAGCGGGAGACACAGATACGCAGTATTTT NA TRBV5-1 TRBD2 TRBJ2-3
CASSVGQPYEQYF TGTGCCAGCAGTGTAGGACAACCCTACGAGCAGTACTTC NA TRBV2 NA TRBJ2-7
CASSPDRVQPQHF TGTGCCAGCAGTCCTGACAGGGTTCAGCCCCAGCATTTT once TRBV28 TRBD1 TRBJ1-5
CASSSPSGRQDTQYF TGCGCCAGCAGCTCCCCCTCCGGCAGGCAAGATACGCAGTATTTT NA TRBV5-1 NA TRBJ2-3
CASSLVLGLGGSYEQYF TGTGCCAGCAGCTTAGTGCTGGGACTAGGGGGCTCCTACGAGCAGTACTTC few TRBV11-2 TRBD2 TRBJ2-7
CASSESLVGGEYNEQFF TGTGCCAGCAGTGAATCCTTAGTGGGGGGGGAGTACAATGAGCAGTTCTTC once TRBV6-1 TRBD2 TRBJ2-1
CASSVDDSPTDTQYF TGTGCCAGCAGCGTAGATGATAGCCCCACAGATACGCAGTATTTT once TRBV9 NA TRBJ2-3
CASSSSLGAEKLFF TGTGCCAGCAGCTCGTCCCTGGGGGCTGAAAAACTGTTTTTT NA TRBV7-8 NA TRBJ1-4
CATSDRDRYCPQHF TGTGCCACCAGCGACCGGGACAGGTATTGTCCCCAGCATTTT once TRBV15 TRBD1 TRBJ1-5
CSVAGVVTEAFF TGCAGCGTTGCAGGGGTCGTCACTGAAGCTTTCTTT NA TRBV29-1 NA TRBJ1-1
CASSPRGLRQYF TGTGCCAGCAGTCCAAGGGGGTTAAGGCAGTACTTC NA TRBV28 NA TRBJ2-7
CASSLGAGFGETQYF TGTGCCAGCAGCTTAGGGGCGGGCTTTGGGGAGACCCAGTACTTC few TRBV7-2 NA TRBJ2-5
CASSSGSSNYGYTF TGTGCCAGCAGTTCCGGTTCTTCCAACTATGGCTACACCTTC once TRBV28 NA TRBJ1-2
CASSHPSQETQYF TGTGCCAGCAGCCACCCTAGCCAAGAGACCCAGTACTTC NA TRBV14 NA TRBJ2-5
CASSLGHAGGFDTEAFF TGCGCCAGCAGCTTGGGGCATGCAGGGGGCTTCGACACTGAAGCTTTCTTT NA TRBV5-1 TRBD1 TRBJ1-1
CASSDSGGSYEQYF TGTGCCAGCAGTGATTCAGGGGGATCCTACGAGCAGTACTTC few TRBV2 TRBD1 TRBJ2-7
CASSPRQISYGYTF TGTGCCAGCAGTCCCCGACAGATAAGCTATGGCTACACCTTC NA TRBV7-9 NA TRBJ1-2
CSSSLSGYNEQFF TGTTCCAGCAGCTTATCAGGTTACAATGAGCAGTTCTTC NA TRBV7-9 NA TRBJ2-1
CASRSLGTGVDNEQFF TGTGCCAGCAGATCACTCGGGACAGGGGTTGACAATGAGCAGTTCTTC once TRBV27 TRBD1 TRBJ2-1
CASSSATGSIYEQYF TGCGCCAGCAGCTCAGCCACCGGGTCGATCTACGAGCAGTACTTC once TRBV5-1 NA TRBJ2-7
CASSVGFRGYNSPLHF TGTGCCAGCAGCGTGGGCTTCCGGGGCTATAATTCACCCCTCCACTTT NA TRBV9 NA TRBJ1-6
CASSQTGEETQYF TGTGCCAGCAGCCAAACAGGGGAAGAGACCCAGTACTTC NA TRBV14 TRBD1 TRBJ2-5
CASSFFLAYNSPLHF TGTGCCAGCAGTTTCTTTTTAGCCTATAATTCACCCCTCCACTTT NA TRBV28 NA TRBJ1-6
CASSHRDSGLGNQPQHF TGTGCCAGCAGCCACCGGGACAGTGGGCTTGGCAATCAGCCCCAGCATTTT NA TRBV7-2 TRBD1 TRBJ1-5
CASSIRLGGTGELFF TGTGCCAGCAGCATCAGACTAGGCGGCACCGGGGAGCTGTTTTTT NA TRBV11-2 NA TRBJ2-2
CASSLTANYGYTF TGTGCCAGCAGCTTGACAGCTAACTATGGCTACACCTTC NA TRBV5-6 NA TRBJ1-2
CAWNWDREGFYGYTF TGTGCCTGGAACTGGGACAGGGAGGGATTCTATGGCTACACCTTC NA TRBV30 TRBD1 TRBJ1-2
CASSPPKTGEFVEKLFF TGTGCCAGCTCACCTCCAAAAACAGGGGAATTTGTTGAAAAACTGTTTTTT NA TRBV18 TRBD1 TRBJ1-4
CASSQVPGGGSYEQYF TGCGCCAGCAGCCAAGTCCCCGGGGGGGGTTCCTACGAGCAGTACTTC NA TRBV4-1 TRBD2 TRBJ2-7